The TCR beta chain under discussion was sequenced for a study of human T cells and chemical hapten exposure. Overall study: The scalp of each patient received a weekly diphenylcyclopropenone dose for the full roughly 25-week study. Epicutaneous patch tests delivered 0.01% DPC to the upper back, with evaluation at 6 days.

In the study's own analysis: Sampled TCR counts reached a median of roughly 100,000 per sample, with values ranging from about 20,000 to 750,000. TCRdb re-analysed the RACE reads in MiXCR, keeping a single row per CDR3 protein. It is TCRdb's table, rather than the study itself, that gives the V and J calls and clone size. The sample holds 60,000 to 70,000 distinct CDR3 sequences, 9.5% to 13% seen once. Time point meaning: pre-sensitization, week 0. Treatment: therapeutic diphenylcyclopropenone sensitization with weekly scalp DPC. The study enrolled 18 to 70-year-old alopecia patients suitable for DPC. This clonotype was seen only a few times. The sequence was collected from a woman aged 50 to 60 with alopecia areata. Some clones in this sample may be carry-over from other donors' samples. The sequenced sample was whole blood, obtained in connection with sensitization to the hapten diphenylcyclopropenone (DPC).

The CDR3, as DNA: TGTGCCAGTAAGGTCGGCGGGAGCAATTCCGCGGGCACCGGGGAGCTGTTTTTT. Amino acid sequence: CASKVGGSNSAGTGELFF. This chain links TRBV19 with TRBJ2-2; 7 bases line up with TRBD2. The CDR3 spans 18 residues. The V and J ends lost 7 bases and 4 bases, in that order; junction bases with no gene match: 18. The germline V gene encodes CDR1 LNHDA and CDR2 SQIVND (reference sequence).